The 6 T cell receptor beta chains in this list originate from one sample, sequenced in a study of shared T cell receptors in the human thymus. The assay was immunoSEQ multiplex PCR, and TCRdb's table has in-frame clones only and misses some. Among about 610,000 clones listed, approximately 87% were seen once. This same sample was also taken into another study, of human thymus T cells.

Input material: thymocytes. The source is a boy less than two years old with a congenital heart defect.

The CDR3 nucleotides read TGTGCCAGCACGCACAGGGACCACCTCTATGGCTACACCTTC. Protein product: CASTHRDHLYGYTF. This chain joins TRBV2 and TRBJ1-2; D is perhaps TRBD1 (6 bases). Germline V CDR1 and CDR2: SNHLY, FYNNEI. V was cut by 7 bases and J by 4 bases, with 16 bases left in between. The CDR3 extends over 14 amino acids.

This chain joins TRBV7-9 and TRBJ2-7; D is possibly TRBD2 (6 bases). The V end lost 1 base, the J end lost 6 bases, and 22 bases lay between the germline ends. This CDR3 contains 17 residues. Germline assignment: CDR1 SEHNR and CDR2 FQNEAQ (reference sequence). CDR3 sequence: CASSLGLAGSSRSEQYF. The CDR3 bases are TGTGCCAGCAGCTTAGGTCTGGCGGGATCGTCGAGGAGCGAGCAGTACTTC.

The chain couples TRBV5-1 to TRBJ2-5, with 7 nucleotides matching TRBD2. There are 15 residues in the CDR3. Germline assignment: CDR1 SGHRS and CDR2 YFSETQ. The V segment lost 0 bases and the J segment 5 bases; nucleotides outside the gene matches: 7. CDR3 in amino acids: CASSLVSGLWETQYF. CDR3 nucleotide sequence: TGCGCCAGCAGCTTGGTTAGCGGGCTTTGGGAGACCCAGTACTTC.

This chain uses TRBV19 with TRBJ1-1; the D gene is possibly TRBD1 (5 bases). The CDR3 totals 13 residues. In germline, CDR1 is LNHDA, CDR2 SQIVND (reference sequence). V was pared by 4 bases and J by 2 bases, with 8 bases between. CDR3 sequence reads: CASSRGQNTEAFF. CDR3 sequence (DNA): TGTGCCAGTAGTAGAGGACAAAACACTGAAGCTTTCTTT.

The chain employs TRBV4-2 and TRBJ2-2; a possible D gene is TRBD2 (5 bases). The CDR3 is 15 amino acids. V lost 4 bases to trimming and J lost 0 bases, with 9 bases between them. In germline, CDR1 is LGHNA, CDR2 YNFKEQ. CDR3 DNA: TGTGCCAGCAGCCCCGTGAGGGCGAACACCGGGGAGCTGTTTTTT. This encodes CASSPVRANTGELFF.

The V gene is TRBV28, the J gene TRBJ2-7; 9 bases agree with TRBD1. The germline CDR1 and CDR2 sequences are MDHEN and SYDVKM. Trimming at V came to 7 bases and at J to 6 bases, leaving 7 bases not matched to a gene. The CDR3 has 13 amino acids. The CDR3 nucleotides are TGTGCCAGCACCCGGGACAGGGTCCCCGAGCAGTACTTC. Its protein is CASTRDRVPEQYF.